Following are 4 T cell receptor beta chains from one sample sequenced in a study of blood T cell repertoires in COVID-19. Assay: immunoSEQ multiplex PCR; the TCRdb copy retains only in-frame clones and omits some. The repertoire holds more than 350,000 clones, with about 86% as singletons. The specimen sequenced was PBMCs or T cells enriched from blood (not recorded which). Receptors originate from a woman in her fifties or sixties who had recovered from COVID-19.

The V gene is TRBV27, the J gene TRBJ1-2, with TRBD1 identical over 10 bases. V trimming: 4 bases; J trimming: 5 bases; junction bases outside the gene matches: 4. Per the germline V gene, CDR1 is MNHEY and CDR2 is SMNVEV (reference sequence). CDR3 length equals 14 residues. The CDR3 nucleotides read TGTGCCAGCAGTTCGCCGGGACAGGGGTATGGCTACACCTTC. As protein: CASSSPGQGYGYTF.

V is TRBV5-1 and J is TRBJ1-2, with 7 bases lining up with TRBD1. Germline V CDR1 and CDR2: SGHRS, YFSETQ. This CDR3 comprises 17 residues. After removal of 3 bases from V and 0 bases from J, the junction contained 11 bases not matched to a gene. This CDR3 reads CASSSLTGVIANYGYTF. The DNA for the CDR3 is TGCGCCAGCAGCTCTCTCACAGGGGTCATCGCTAACTATGGCTACACCTTC.

This chain joins TRBV7-6 and TRBJ2-2; possible D gene TRBD2, 5 bases. The CDR3 has 19 amino acids. The V end lost 5 bases, the J end lost 4 bases, and 26 bases lay between the germline ends. The germline CDR1 and CDR2 sequences are SGHVS and FNYEAQ. The CDR3: CASSPSVLAPVPSTGELFF. The CDR3 DNA reads TGTGCCAGCAGCCCATCGGTCCTAGCCCCAGTACCAAGCACCGGGGAGCTGTTTTTT.

The chain combines TRBV7-8 with TRBJ2-7; TRBD2 is a possible D gene (6 bases). The V and J ends lost 2 bases and 2 bases respectively, with 7 bases between them. The CDR3 loop spans 13 amino acids. Germline V CDR1 and CDR2: SGHVS, FQNEAQ. CDR3 DNA sequence: TGTGCCAGCAGCTTACGGGGGACCTACGAGCAGTACTTC. Its protein product is CASSLRGTYEQYF.